One and the same sample provided the 18 T cell receptor beta chains below, sequenced in a study of blood T cell dynamics during melanoma immunotherapy. Here immunoSEQ multiplex PCR was the method, and the copy in TCRdb shows in-frame clones only, minus some. Of roughly 8,900 clones detected, around nine tenths appear once; the ten largest clones hold approximately 6%. Documented time point: week 3, after first cycle of checkpoint inhibitor. Here the sequenced sample was blood, taken from a patient treated with checkpoint blockade. The receptors originated from a human donor with melanoma.

This rearrangement joins TRBV5-1 to TRBJ1-2, with D perhaps matching TRBD1 (6 bases). CDR1 SGHRS and CDR2 YFSETQ come from the germline V gene. The length of the CDR3 is 15 residues. V lost 4 bases and J 1 base, leaving 14 bases between the germline ends. The CDR3 protein is CASSLEQGSNYGYTF. The CDR3 DNA is TGCGCCAGCAGCCTGGAACAGGGAAGTAACTATGGCTACACCTTC.

The DNA of the CDR3 is TGTGCCAGCAGTTTCCCAAGCGGGAGCAGAGAGCAGTTCTTC. Protein: CASSFPSGSREQFF. This rearrangement joins TRBV28 to TRBJ2-1, with 8 bases identical to TRBD2. The CDR3 is made up of 14 amino acids. In germline, CDR1 is MDHEN, CDR2 SYDVKM. Trimming removed 3 bases from V and 10 bases from J; junction bases left unmatched: 8.

The CDR3 sequence is CASSQYRDRGRNTEAFF. For the CDR3, the DNA is TGTGCCAGCAGTCAATACCGGGACAGGGGGCGGAACACTGAAGCTTTCTTT. This chain links TRBV28 with TRBJ1-1, with 12 bases fitting TRBD1. The CDR3 spans 17 residues. J lost 1 base, V lost 5 bases, and 8 bases had no gene match. The germline CDR1 and CDR2 sequences are MDHEN and SYDVKM.

The V gene is TRBV19, the J gene TRBJ2-7; the D is unclear. The V gene's germline CDR1 is LNHDA and CDR2 SQIVND (reference sequence). With 4 bases removed from V and 7 bases from J, the gap between germline ends came to 14 bases. This CDR3 has 13 residues. The CDR3 coding sequence is TGTGCCAGTAGTAGCGGTGTCCTGGATGAGCAGTACTTC. This translates into CASSSGVLDEQYF.

CDR3 in DNA: TGCGCCAGCAGCTTGGGGGGACGGACGGGGCAAGAGACCCAGTACTTC. Its translation is CASSLGGRTGQETQYF. The chain uses TRBV5-1 and TRBJ2-5, with D perhaps given as TRBD1 or TRBD2 (5 bases each). The CDR3 contains 16 residues. V was cut by 0 bases and J by 2 bases, with 14 bases left in between. Germline V CDR1 and CDR2: SGHRS, YFSETQ.

The genes are TRBV2 and TRBJ2-1; a possible D gene is TRBD2 (5 bases). V lost 10 bases to trimming and J lost 5 bases, with 18 bases between them. Germline V CDR1 and CDR2: SNHLY, FYNNEI. This CDR3 is 14 amino acids long. The DNA for the CDR3 is TGTGCCACCAAAGGGAGACCTAGTGACAATGAGCAGTTCTTC. Translating gives CATKGRPSDNEQFF.

J is TRBJ2-7 and V is TRBV6-5, with D possibly TRBD1 on 6 matching bases. This CDR3 region has 15 residues. The germline gives CDR1 MNHEY, CDR2 SVGAGI. With 6 bases removed from V and 1 base from J, the gap between germline ends came to 16 bases. This CDR3 is CASRTGTLGSYEQYF. The CDR3 bases are TGTGCCAGCAGAACCGGGACACTAGGTTCCTACGAGCAGTACTTC.

This chain joins TRBV18 and TRBJ2-1; unclear D gene. V lost 3 bases, J lost 0 bases, and 9 bases lay in between. Germline-derived CDR1 and CDR2 are KGHSH and LQKENI. The CDR3 is made up of 15 amino acids. The CDR3 nucleotides read TGTGCCAGCTCACCCCCCAGCATCTCCTACAATGAGCAGTTCTTC. Residues: CASSPPSISYNEQFF.

The chain combines TRBV4-3 with TRBJ1-4, with 10 nucleotides matching TRBD1. This CDR3 comprises 17 residues. The germline CDR1 and CDR2 sequences are LGHNA and YSLEER. With 4 bases clipped from V and 1 base from J, the junction kept 6 bases outside the gene matches. The CDR3 DNA follows: TGCGCCAGCAGCCCCGGGACAGGGGCTCGAACTAATGAAAAACTGTTTTTT. Residues: CASSPGTGARTNEKLFF.

The chain couples TRBV27 to TRBJ2-2; D not resolved. The germline V gene encodes CDR1 MNHEY and CDR2 SMNVEV (reference sequence). Trimming stripped 0 bases from V and 4 bases from J, with 9 bases between. This CDR3 spans 15 amino acids. DNA for the CDR3: TGTGCCAGCAGTTTATCGAGTCCACCCACCGGGGAGCTGTTTTTT. It codes for CASSLSSPPTGELFF.

The CDR3 nucleotides are TGTGCCAGCAGTAAAGGACAGGTAAACTCCTACGAGCAGTACTTC. Protein: CASSKGQVNSYEQYF. The chain combines TRBV6-1 with TRBJ2-7; 7 bases map to TRBD1. This CDR3 is built from 15 residues. From germline, CDR1 is MNHNS and CDR2 SASEGT. V dropped 5 bases and J dropped 0; count of bases not matched to a gene: 7.

The chain is built from TRBV5-1 and TRBJ1-1; the match to TRBD1 covers 9 bases. The CDR3 is made up of 15 amino acids. Trimming removed 4 bases from V and 1 base from J; junction bases left unmatched: 5. Germline CDR1 SGHRS, CDR2 YFSETQ. CDR3 sequence reads: CASSPGQGGNTEAFF. The DNA of the CDR3 is TGCGCCAGCAGCCCGGGACAGGGCGGGAACACTGAAGCTTTCTTT. Full variable domain (outside the CDR3, taken from reference TRBV5-1 and TRBJ1-1): KAGVTQTPRYLIKTRGQQVTLSCSPISGHRSVSWYQQTPGQGLQFLFEYFSETQRNKGNFPGRFSGRQFSNSRSEMNVSTLELGDSALYLCASSPGQGGNTEAFFGQGTRLTVV.

The chain uses TRBV2 and TRBJ1-5, with D possibly TRBD1 on 5 matching bases. In germline, CDR1 is SNHLY, CDR2 FYNNEI. Trimming left V 1 base short and J 7 bases short, with 11 bases between. The CDR3 contains 14 residues. CDR3 nucleotides: TGTGCCAGCAGTGAAGGCCAGGGAGAGCAGCCCCAGCATTTT. Protein sequence: CASSEGQGEQPQHF.

The V gene is TRBV9, the J gene TRBJ2-3; no reliable D call. Trimming removed 0 bases at V and 8 bases at J, with 13 bases between. Per germline, CDR1 SGDLS and CDR2 YYNGEE. CDR3 length: 14 amino acids. The CDR3 nucleotides read TGTGCCAGCAGCGTAGACGACGGTCCCGGTACGCAGTATTTT. The encoded protein is CASSVDDGPGTQYF. The variable domain in full, completed from reference TRBV9 and TRBJ2-3, reads DSGVTQTPKHLITATGQRVTLRCSPRSGDLSVYWYQQSLDQGLQFLIQYYNGEERAKGNILERFSAQQFPDLHSELNLSSLELGDSALYFCASSVDDGPGTQYFGPGTRLTVL.

The J gene is TRBJ1-2, the V gene TRBV2; D remains ambiguous. Trimming pared 6 bases from V and 0 bases from J, leaving 11 bases between. Germline V CDR1 and CDR2: SNHLY, FYNNEI. This CDR3 contains 14 residues. The CDR3 nucleotides read TGTGCCAGCAGGGAAACCTCAGCTAACTATGGCTACACCTTC. Protein sequence: CASRETSANYGYTF. Drawing the rest from reference TRBV2 and TRBJ1-2, the complete variable domain is EPEVTQTPSHQVTQMGQEVILRCVPISNHLYFYWYRQILGQKVEFLVSFYNNEISEKSEIFDDQFSVERPDGSNFTLKIRSTKLEDSAMYFCASRETSANYGYTFGSGTRLTVV.

The chain is built from TRBV10-2 and TRBJ1-4; D remains unclear. Trimming stripped 5 bases from V and 11 bases from J, with 9 bases between. There are 11 residues in the CDR3. Germline lookup yields CDR1 WSHSY and CDR2 SAAADI. The CDR3 here is CASSRTGKLFF. CDR3 DNA: TGCGCCAGCAGTAGGACCGGGAAACTGTTTTTT.

V usage is TRBV11-2 and J usage is TRBJ2-7; the D is unclear. V lost 3 bases, J lost 1 base, and 13 bases lay in between. The germline CDR1 and CDR2 sequences are SGHAT and FQNNGV. The length of the CDR3 is 15 residues. The CDR3 loop is CASSFRQDLSYEQYF. The DNA of the CDR3 is TGTGCCAGCAGCTTTAGACAAGACTTATCCTACGAGCAGTACTTC.

This clone has just one count. V and J are TRBV5-6 and TRBJ2-7; 9 nucleotides agree with TRBD1. V shed 5 bases and J 3 bases; nucleotides not matched to a gene: 9. CDR3 size: 15 residues. Germline V CDR1 and CDR2: SGHDT, YYEEEE. The CDR3 coding sequence is TGTGCCAGCAGTTTTCCCGGGACAGGGAGCTACGAGCAGTACTTC. Translated: CASSFPGTGSYEQYF.